The clone carrying this T cell receptor (beta chain) was observed a few times. The antigen remains unidentified. V lost 3 bases, J lost 2 bases, and 11 bases lay in between. The CDR3 covers 14 residues. Germline V gives CDR1 LNHDA, CDR2 SQIVND (reference sequence). Using its own MiXCR run on the reads, TCRdb lists one record per CDR3 protein. The sample shows about 260,000 distinct CDR3 sequences, roughly 10% of them seen only once. These data belong to a study of T cell repertoires in cytomegalovirus infection. Study-level points and caveats: It was HLA-C-restricted CMV-specific TCR beta clonotypes that dominated the response ex vivo.

The gene calls are TRBV19 and TRBJ2-7; D call uncertain. The specimen was PBMCs. The source is a human donor in good health (CMV status not recorded). Some clones in this sample may be carry-over from other donors' samples. CDR3 in DNA: TGTGCCAGTAGTATCCTAGACAAGCCCTACGAGCAGTACTTC. It yields the protein CASSILDKPYEQYF.